Listed here are 27 T cell receptor beta chains from one sample, sequenced in a study of beta chain features in type 1 diabetes. Every isolated RNA sample was fully reverse transcribed, so sequencing captured expressed TCRB transcripts. Clones were sequenced by immunoSEQ multiplex PCR, and TCRdb holds only the in-frame ones, with some missing. The profile shows about 40,000 clones, about 64% of them singletons. The source material was Tregs from blood. The receptors here all came from a woman younger than 45 in good health.

This clone was seen only a few times. The gene calls are TRBV20-1 and TRBJ2-5; no clear D. This CDR3 comprises 11 residues. Trimming shortened V by 5 bases and J by 0 bases, and 4 bases separated the two germline ends. CDR1 DFQATT and CDR2 SNEGSKA come from the germline V gene (reference sequence). The CDR3 here is CSAPYQETQYF. The CDR3 DNA sequence: TGCAGTGCTCCTTACCAAGAGACCCAGTACTTC.

J is TRBJ2-3 and V is TRBV6-1; 9 nucleotides match TRBD1. There are 15 residues in the CDR3. The ends lost 6 bases at V and 1 base at J; junction bases unmatched: 5. The V gene's germline CDR1 is MNHNS and CDR2 SASEGT. Written as DNA, the CDR3 is TGTGCCAGCAGCGCAGACAGGGGGGGCACAGATACGCAGTATTTT. Its translation: CASSADRGGTDTQYF.

The chain recombines TRBV7-2 with TRBJ2-3; D is possibly TRBD1 (6 bases). V gave up 3 bases and J gave up 6 bases, with 10 bases separating them. CDR3 length: 13 residues. Germline V gene sequence: CDR1 SGHTA, CDR2 FQGNSA. The CDR3 loop is CASSFQQGDTQYF. CDR3 nucleotide sequence: TGTGCCAGCAGCTTCCAACAGGGCGATACGCAGTATTTT.

The V and J genes are TRBV21-1 and TRBJ2-7; TRBD1 is taken as the D call from the table, unchecked against the DNA. TRBV21-1 is deemed a pseudogene. The CDR3 is made up of 14 amino acids. The CDR3 nucleotides are TGTGCCAGCAGCAACAGGGGCTGGAACTACGAGCAGTACTTC. Protein product: CASSNRGWNYEQYF.

This rearrangement joins TRBV5-6 to TRBJ2-7; D is possibly TRBD1 (6 bases). There are 10 residues in the CDR3. The V and J ends lost 5 bases and 7 bases respectively, with 7 bases between them. CDR1 and CDR2 from the germline V gene are SGHDT and YYEEEE. CDR3 sequence: CASSTGEQYF. For the CDR3, the DNA is TGTGCCAGCAGTACAGGGGAGCAGTACTTC.

V is TRBV4-3 and J is TRBJ2-7, with 11 bases fitting TRBD1. J was trimmed by 4 bases and V by 3 bases; bases with no gene match: 5. Germline V gene sequence: CDR1 LGHNA, CDR2 YSLEER. The CDR3 has 15 residues. This CDR3 reads CASSHRTGGRYEQYF. CDR3 nucleotide sequence: TGCGCCAGCAGCCACCGGACAGGGGGCCGGTACGAGCAGTACTTC.

The CDR3 DNA is TGTGCCAGCAGCCGACCACTAGCTGGCACAGATACGCAGTATTTT. The encoded protein is CASSRPLAGTDTQYF. The gene calls are TRBV4-2 and TRBJ2-3; maybe TRBD2 (6 bases). Germline CDR1 reads LGHNA; CDR2 reads YNFKEQ. V was cut by 4 bases and J by 1 base, with 12 bases left in between. The CDR3 is made up of 15 amino acids.

The rearrangement joins TRBV19 to TRBJ2-1; TRBD1 agrees at 8 bases. J gave up 1 base and V 4 bases, and 9 bases lay outside the gene matches. The CDR3 is made up of 17 amino acids. Per the germline V gene, CDR1 is LNHDA and CDR2 is SQIVND (reference sequence). The chain's CDR3 is CASSTGMDRESYNEQFF. The CDR3 bases are TGTGCCAGTAGTACGGGAATGGACAGGGAATCCTACAATGAGCAGTTCTTC.

This clone was seen a few times. The genes are TRBV7-9 and TRBJ1-4, with 9 bases that match TRBD1. The CDR3 is made up of 19 amino acids. V shed 4 bases, J shed 8 bases, and the junction held 20 bases outside the gene matches. Germline values: CDR1 SEHNR, CDR2 FQNEAQ (reference sequence). In nucleotides, the CDR3 is TGTGCCAGCAGCTCCTCCCGCTGGGACAGGGTGAATGGAGGAGAAAAACTGTTTTTT. The encoded protein is CASSSSRWDRVNGGEKLFF. The full variable domain, completed using reference TRBV7-9 and TRBJ1-4, is DTGVSQNPRHKITKRGQNVTFRCDPISEHNRLYWYRQTLGQGPEFLTYFQNEAQLEKSRLLSDRFSAERPKGSFSTLEIQRTEQGDSAMYLCASSSSRWDRVNGGEKLFFGSGTQLSVL.

The rearrangement uses TRBV19 and TRBJ2-6; 8 bases are a match to TRBD1. The CDR3 sequence is 16 residues long. The trim removed 4 bases at V and 1 base at J, leaving 3 bases unmatched. Per germline, CDR1 LNHDA and CDR2 SQIVND (reference sequence). DNA of the CDR3: TGTGCCAGTAGTACAACAGGGGGATCTGGGGCCAACGTCCTGACTTTC. Protein sequence: CASSTTGGSGANVLTF. Full variable domain (remainder filled in from reference TRBV19 and TRBJ2-6): DGGITQSPKYLFRKEGQNVTLSCEQNLNHDAMYWYRQDPGQGLRLIYYSQIVNDFQKGDIAEGYSVSREKKESFPLTVTSAQKNPTAFYLCASSTTGGSGANVLTFGAGSRLTVL.

This chain connects TRBV6-6 to TRBJ2-2; 9 bases are shared with TRBD1. Germline loops: CDR1 MNHNY, CDR2 SVGAGI (reference sequence). The trim removed 6 bases at V and 7 bases at J, leaving 9 bases unmatched. CDR3 size: 15 residues. This CDR3 reads CASRKGQGRIGELFF. The CDR3 DNA sequence: TGTGCCAGCAGAAAGGGACAGGGCCGTATCGGGGAGCTGTTTTTT.

The V and J genes are TRBV7-9 and TRBJ2-2; D remains unclear. The germline gives CDR1 SEHNR, CDR2 FQNEAQ (reference sequence). This CDR3 has 12 residues. Trimming removed 3 bases at V and 7 bases at J, with 6 bases between. The CDR3 sequence is CASSFYNGELFF. Written as DNA, the CDR3 is TGTGCCAGCAGCTTTTATAACGGGGAGCTGTTTTTT. Full variable domain (outside the CDR3, taken from reference TRBV7-9 and TRBJ2-2): DTGVSQNPRHKITKRGQNVTFRCDPISEHNRLYWYRQTLGQGPEFLTYFQNEAQLEKSRLLSDRFSAERPKGSFSTLEIQRTEQGDSAMYLCASSFYNGELFFGEGSRLTVL.

This clone showed up just a few times. V gene TRBV7-9 combines with J gene TRBJ2-1; TRBD2 agrees at 9 bases. CDR1 is SEHNR, CDR2 FQNEAQ, per germline (reference sequence). The CDR3 sequence is 14 residues long. J gave up 15 bases and V 1 base, and 10 bases lay outside the gene matches. CDR3 residues: CASSLGAVSGSLFF. The CDR3 bases are TGTGCCAGCAGCTTAGGGGCCGTTAGCGGGAGCTTGTTCTTC.

The chain's CDR3 is CASSFQGDYEQYF. CDR3 nucleotides: TGCGCCAGCAGCTTCCAGGGGGACTACGAGCAGTACTTC. This chain joins TRBV5-1 and TRBJ2-7; 7 bases are a match to TRBD1. This CDR3 region has 13 residues. CDR1 SGHRS and CDR2 YFSETQ come from the germline V gene. Trimming cost V 2 bases and J 3 bases; bases outside gene matches: 2.

The V and J genes are TRBV27 and TRBJ2-1; TRBD2 might be the D (7 bases). V was clipped by 4 bases and J by 4 bases, with 20 bases between them. The CDR3 totals 17 residues. Germline V gene data show CDR1 as MNHEY and CDR2 as SMNVEV (reference sequence). The chain's CDR3 is CASSSQPGGGGYNEQFF. As DNA, the CDR3 is TGTGCCAGCAGTTCGCAACCCGGAGGGGGGGGATACAATGAGCAGTTCTTC.

This clone has just a few counts. The chain links TRBV7-2 to TRBJ2-3; the match to TRBD2 covers 7 bases. V was pared by 5 bases and J by 0 bases, with 2 bases of the junction left unmatched. In germline, CDR1 is SGHTA, CDR2 FQGNSA. The CDR3 has 14 residues. The CDR3 spells CASSATSSTDTQYF. The CDR3 nucleotides are TGTGCCAGCAGCGCGACTAGCAGCACAGATACGCAGTATTTT.

This clone was counted only a few times. The CDR3, as DNA: TGTGCCTGGAGTGTACAAGGCCTAGCGTCTAGCACAGATACGCAGTATTTT. Its protein is CAWSVQGLASSTDTQYF. V is TRBV30 and J is TRBJ2-3; perhaps TRBD2 as D (6 bases). Trimming left V 0 bases short and J 0 bases short, with 16 bases between. Germline assignment: CDR1 GTSNPN and CDR2 SVGIG (reference sequence). This CDR3 has 17 amino acids.

V gene TRBV19 combines with J gene TRBJ2-3; D is unresolved. Germline CDR1 LNHDA, CDR2 SQIVND (reference sequence). CDR3 length equals 14 residues. V dropped 2 bases and J dropped 1 base, with 7 bases sitting between them. The CDR3 sequence is CASSIIPGTDTQYF. CDR3 nucleotide sequence: TGTGCCAGTAGTATAATCCCTGGCACAGATACGCAGTATTTT.

The chain uses TRBV19 and TRBJ2-3; TRBD2 matches 12 bases. From germline, CDR1 is LNHDA and CDR2 SQIVND (reference sequence). Losses at the gene ends were 2 bases for V and 3 bases for J; bases not matched to a gene: 6. The CDR3 extends over 17 amino acids. This CDR3 reads CASSITSGRFSTDTQYF. The CDR3 nucleotides read TGTGCCAGTAGTATAACTAGCGGGAGGTTTTCGACAGATACGCAGTATTTT.

The chain links TRBV7-9 to TRBJ2-3; 10 bases align to TRBD2. Per the germline V gene, CDR1 is SEHNR and CDR2 is FQNEAQ (reference sequence). This CDR3 comprises 15 residues. V dropped 6 bases and J dropped 7; count of bases not matched to a gene: 10. This CDR3 is CASRERAGGPHTQYF. CDR3 in DNA: TGTGCCAGCAGAGAGCGAGCGGGAGGGCCCCATACGCAGTATTTT.

The rearrangement uses TRBV18 and TRBJ2-7, with D maybe TRBD1 (5 bases). V lost 5 bases and J lost 0, with 20 bases in between. The germline V gene encodes CDR1 KGHSH and CDR2 LQKENI. The CDR3 spans 17 residues. The CDR3 protein is CASSSLSWGQSSYEQYF. CDR3 DNA sequence: TGTGCCAGCTCATCTCTAAGTTGGGGCCAGAGCTCCTACGAGCAGTACTTC.

The chain links TRBV7-9 to TRBJ2-1; TRBD2 matches at 10 bases. This CDR3 spans 18 amino acids. Trimming cost V 0 bases and J 9 bases; bases outside gene matches: 14. Germline values: CDR1 SEHNR, CDR2 FQNEAQ (reference sequence). This chain's CDR3 is CASSLAVLAGATYIEQFF. The DNA for the CDR3 is TGTGCCAGCAGCTTAGCTGTCCTAGCGGGAGCAACTTATATTGAGCAGTTCTTC.

The chain joins TRBV11-2 to TRBJ2-3; TRBD1 agrees at 7 bases. CDR1 SGHAT and CDR2 FQNNGV come from the germline V gene. The V gene end was trimmed by 5 bases and the J gene end by 0 bases; junction bases not matched to a gene: 5. The CDR3 totals 15 residues. CDR3 nucleotides: TGTGCCAGCAGCCCAGGACAGGCTAGCACAGATACGCAGTATTTT. Its protein product is CASSPGQASTDTQYF.

In its sample, this clone was seen a few times. V and J are TRBV5-1 and TRBJ1-6; 9 bases are a match to TRBD1. Germline values: CDR1 SGHRS, CDR2 YFSETQ. The CDR3 is 14 amino acids. After removal of 4 bases from V and 10 bases from J, the junction contained 6 bases not matched to a gene. In DNA form, the CDR3 reads TGCGCCAGCAGCACGGACAGGGGTAACTCACCCCTCCACTTT. Translating gives CASSTDRGNSPLHF.

The chain recombines TRBV7-9 with TRBJ1-5, with D tentatively TRBD1 (5 bases). The CDR3 runs to 12 residues. V was clipped by 5 bases and J by 9 bases, with 11 bases between them. Germline CDR1 is SEHNR and CDR2 is FQNEAQ (reference sequence). The CDR3 here is CASSTQRGPQHF. The CDR3 bases are TGTGCCAGCAGCACCCAAAGGGGGCCCCAGCATTTT.

DNA of the CDR3: TGTGCCAGCAGTTCCCTCCCTGGGCGGGCGAATGAGCAGTTCTTC. Amino acid sequence: CASSSLPGRANEQFF. The chain employs TRBV27 and TRBJ2-1, with D possibly matching TRBD2 (5 bases). V was trimmed by 4 bases and J by 7 bases, leaving 17 bases between them. CDR1 MNHEY and CDR2 SMNVEV come from the germline V gene (reference sequence). The length of the CDR3 is 15 residues.

The chain recombines TRBV5-1 with TRBJ2-7; 8 bases line up with TRBD2. V dropped 4 bases and J dropped 4; count of bases not matched to a gene: 10. The V gene's germline CDR1 is SGHRS and CDR2 YFSETQ. CDR3 length equals 15 residues. CDR3: CASSHGGSGSYEQYF. CDR3 sequence (DNA): TGCGCCAGCAGCCACGGGGGGAGCGGGAGTTACGAGCAGTACTTC. Filled out from reference TRBV5-1 and TRBJ2-7, the complete variable domain reads KAGVTQTPRYLIKTRGQQVTLSCSPISGHRSVSWYQQTPGQGLQFLFEYFSETQRNKGNFPGRFSGRQFSNSRSEMNVSTLELGDSALYLCASSHGGSGSYEQYFGPGTRLTVT.